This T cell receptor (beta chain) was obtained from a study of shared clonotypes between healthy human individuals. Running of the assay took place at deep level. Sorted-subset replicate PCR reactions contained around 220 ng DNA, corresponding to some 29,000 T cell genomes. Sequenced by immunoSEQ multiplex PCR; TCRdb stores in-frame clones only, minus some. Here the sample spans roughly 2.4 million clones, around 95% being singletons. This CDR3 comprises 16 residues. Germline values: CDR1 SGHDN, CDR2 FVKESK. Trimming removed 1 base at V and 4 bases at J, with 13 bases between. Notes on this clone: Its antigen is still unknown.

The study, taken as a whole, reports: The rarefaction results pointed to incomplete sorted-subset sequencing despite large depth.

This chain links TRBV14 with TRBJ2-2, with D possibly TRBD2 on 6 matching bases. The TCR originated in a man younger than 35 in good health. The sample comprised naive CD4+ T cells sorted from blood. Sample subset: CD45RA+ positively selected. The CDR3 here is CASSQVTGRGTGELFF. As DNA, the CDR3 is TGTGCCAGCAGCCAAGTAACCGGGCGGGGCACCGGGGAGCTGTTTTTT.